This T cell receptor beta chain appears in the sequencing data of a study of regulatory T cells in long-lasting Graves disease. Study-wide findings and caveats: The study examined only peripheral blood, not thyroid tissue. Compared with new cases, persistent Graves' patients showed reduced TCR diversity.

The table lists this clonotype with a few counts. Antigen unknown. The CDR3 has 15 residues. Germline CDR1 SGHRS, CDR2 YFSETQ. J gave up 3 bases and V 4 bases, and 7 bases lay outside the gene matches. Described time point: newly diagnosed GD, antithyroid drugs for less than 3 months. PBMCs provided the RNA from which the TCR library was made. Arm-PCR of CDR3 regions and iRepertoire HTBI primers were the basis on which TCR beta libraries were built. TCRdb ran MiXCR on the multiplex PCR reads and lists one entry per CDR3 protein. The data show 450,000 to 600,000 distinct CDR3 sequences, 13% seen once. The same data also contributed to another study, on T cells in Graves' hyperthyroidism and ophthalmopathy.

Sequenced here: peripheral blood mononuclear cells (PBMCs), sampled at new diagnosis, from a patient treated with antithyroid drugs. This clonotype was obtained from a man under 40 with Graves disease. The chain links TRBV5-1 to TRBJ2-1; 7 bases are shared with TRBD2. CDR3 DNA: TGCGCCAGCAGCACCGGACTAGGCCACTACAATGAGCAGTTCTTC. Its translation is CASSTGLGHYNEQFF.